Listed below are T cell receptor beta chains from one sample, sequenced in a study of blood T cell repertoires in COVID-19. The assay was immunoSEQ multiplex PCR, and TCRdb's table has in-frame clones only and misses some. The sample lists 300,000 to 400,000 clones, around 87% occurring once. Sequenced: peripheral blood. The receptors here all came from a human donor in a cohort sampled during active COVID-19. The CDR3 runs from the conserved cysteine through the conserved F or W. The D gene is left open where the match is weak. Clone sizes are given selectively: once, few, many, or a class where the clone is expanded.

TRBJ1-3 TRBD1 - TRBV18 CASSPLRTGSSSGNTIYF TGTGCCAGCTCACCACTTCGGACAGGGAGTAGTTCTGGAAACACCATATATTTT
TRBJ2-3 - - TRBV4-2 CASSQGRGTDTQYF TGTGCCAGCAGCCAAGGGAGGGGCACAGATACGCAGTATTTT
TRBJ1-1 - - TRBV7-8 CASSLAPVGAEGEAFF TGTGCCAGCAGCTTAGCGCCGGTGGGGGCTGAGGGGGAAGCTTTCTTT
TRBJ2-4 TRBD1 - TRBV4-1 CASSHNPGQGDTLAKNIQYF TGCGCCAGCAGCCATAATCCGGGACAGGGGGACACCTTAGCCAAAAACATTCAGTACTTC
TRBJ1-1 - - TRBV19 CASSVPVRGTEAFF TGTGCCAGTAGTGTTCCGGTTAGGGGCACTGAAGCTTTCTTT
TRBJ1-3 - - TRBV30 CAWSVGLDGNTIYF TGTGCCTGGAGTGTGGGACTAGATGGAAACACCATATATTTT
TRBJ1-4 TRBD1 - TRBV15 CATSRDSGRGAAGKLFF TGTGCCACCAGCAGAGATAGTGGCAGGGGGGCGGCTGGAAAACTGTTTTTT
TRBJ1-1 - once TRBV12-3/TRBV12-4 CASSPVRNTEAFF TGTGCCAGCAGCCCTGTCAGGAACACTGAAGCTTTCTTT
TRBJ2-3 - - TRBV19 CASSIGNSWDTQYF TGTGCCAGTAGTATAGGAAATAGCTGGGATACGCAGTATTTT
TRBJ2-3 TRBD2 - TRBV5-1 CASSSLLAGGEADTQYF TGCGCCAGCAGCTCCCTACTAGCGGGAGGGGAGGCAGATACGCAGTATTTT
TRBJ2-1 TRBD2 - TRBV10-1 CASSRLAGGPESRVNEQFF TGCGCCAGCAGTCGACTAGCGGGAGGACCAGAGTCCAGAGTCAATGAGCAGTTCTTC
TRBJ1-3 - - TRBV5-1 CASSLEGGSSSGNTIYF TGCGCCAGCAGCTTGGAGGGGGGGTCCAGCTCTGGAAACACCATATATTTT
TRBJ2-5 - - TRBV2 CASSEDYWGGTQYF TGTGCCAGCAGTGAAGACTACTGGGGCGGGACCCAGTACTTC
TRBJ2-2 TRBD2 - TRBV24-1 CATSDLSGGRSSGATGELFF TGTGCCACCAGTGATTTGTCGGGGGGGCGGTCTAGCGGGGCTACCGGGGAGCTGTTTTTT
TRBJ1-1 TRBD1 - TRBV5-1 CASSLGQAGGLNTEAFF TGCGCCAGCAGCTTGGGTCAGGCAGGGGGTTTGAACACTGAAGCTTTCTTT
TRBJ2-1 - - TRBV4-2 CASSHLLTRTGNEQFF TGTGCCAGCAGCCACCTCTTGACTAGAACCGGGAATGAGCAGTTCTTC
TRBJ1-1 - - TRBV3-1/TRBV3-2 CASSQGRGTEAFF TGTGCCAGCAGCCAAGGCCGGGGCACTGAAGCTTTCTTT
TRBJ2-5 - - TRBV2 CASSVGEGVETQYF TGTGCCAGCAGTGTAGGGGAAGGGGTTGAGACCCAGTACTTC
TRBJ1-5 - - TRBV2 CASSEKGVQGHLDQPQHF TGTGCCAGCAGTGAAAAGGGGGTACAGGGACACCTGGATCAGCCCCAGCATTTT
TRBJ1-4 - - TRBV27 CASSLSGQGSPREKLFF TGTGCCAGCAGTTTATCCGGTCAGGGGTCCCCTAGGGAAAAACTGTTTTTT
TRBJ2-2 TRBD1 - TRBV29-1 CSVGRTGDTGELFF TGCAGCGTTGGGCGGACAGGGGACACCGGGGAGCTGTTTTTT
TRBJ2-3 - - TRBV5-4 CASSRGTDTQYF TGTGCCAGCAGCCGGGGCACAGATACGCAGTATTTT
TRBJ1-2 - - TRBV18 CASSPPGEVDYGYTF TGTGCCAGCTCACCACCGGGGGAGGTGGACTATGGCTACACCTTC
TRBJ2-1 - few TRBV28 CASNPPAGARNVWQFF TGTGCCAGCAACCCCCCCGCGGGGGCGAGGAATGTATGGCAGTTCTTC
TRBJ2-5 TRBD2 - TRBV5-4 CASTTSGFRETQYF TGTGCCAGCACCACTAGCGGGTTCAGGGAGACCCAGTACTTC
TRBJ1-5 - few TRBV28 CASSPQMGNQPQHF TGTGCCAGCAGTCCACAAATGGGCAATCAGCCCCAGCATTTT
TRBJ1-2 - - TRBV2 CASSQGRAYGYTF TGTGCCAGCAGTCAGGGCCGGGCGTATGGCTACACCTTC
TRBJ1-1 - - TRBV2 CASKDTPNTEAFF TGTGCCAGCAAGGACACCCCAAACACTGAAGCTTTCTTT
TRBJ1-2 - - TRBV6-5 CASSHREMGGYTF TGTGCCAGCAGCCACAGGGAAATGGGTGGCTACACCTTC
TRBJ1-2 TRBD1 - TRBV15 CATSLDRGYGYTF TGTGCCACCTCTTTGGACAGGGGGTATGGCTACACCTTC
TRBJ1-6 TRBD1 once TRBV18 CASSPDGQGASSPLHF TGTGCCAGCTCACCAGACGGACAGGGGGCGAGTTCACCCCTCCACTTT
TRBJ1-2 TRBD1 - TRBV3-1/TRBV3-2 CASRPTGPRGGYTF TGTGCCAGCAGGCCGACAGGGCCCCGGGGAGGCTACACCTTC
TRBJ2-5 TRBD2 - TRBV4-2 CASSLASLAGEETQYF TGTGCCAGCAGCCTAGCCTCCCTAGCGGGAGAGGAGACCCAGTACTTC
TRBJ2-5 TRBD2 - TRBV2 CASRYLGAGQETQYF TGTGCCAGCAGGTACCTGGGAGCGGGGCAAGAGACCCAGTACTTC
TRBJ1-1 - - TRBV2 CASSDRGSVNTEAFF TGTGCCAGCAGTGACAGGGGATCGGTGAACACTGAAGCTTTCTTT
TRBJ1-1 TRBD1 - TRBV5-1 CASSQSGGVNTEAFF TGCGCCAGCAGCCAGTCAGGGGGAGTAAACACTGAAGCTTTCTTT
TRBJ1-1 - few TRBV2 CASSVEGGDTEAFF TGTGCCAGCAGTGTCGAGGGGGGGGACACTGAAGCTTTCTTT
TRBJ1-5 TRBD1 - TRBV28 CASTRQGLGNQPQHF TGTGCCAGCACCAGACAGGGGTTGGGCAATCAGCCCCAGCATTTT
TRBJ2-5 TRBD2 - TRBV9 CASSVAGRVQETQYF TGTGCCAGCAGCGTAGCTGGGAGGGTGCAAGAGACCCAGTACTTC
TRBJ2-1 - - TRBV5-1 CASSLTNNEQFF TGCGCCAGCAGCTTGACTAACAATGAGCAGTTCTTC
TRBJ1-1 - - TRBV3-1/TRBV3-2 CASSPPGLGGNTEAFF TGTGCCAGCAGCCCACCCGGGTTAGGAGGGAACACTGAAGCTTTCTTT
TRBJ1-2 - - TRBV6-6 CASSPGWGGHFDYGYTF TGTGCCAGCAGTCCCGGGTGGGGGGGCCACTTTGACTATGGCTACACCTTC
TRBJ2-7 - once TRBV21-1 CASSKGRRNHYEQYF TGTGCCAGCAGCAAAGGTCGGCGGAATCACTACGAGCAGTACTTC
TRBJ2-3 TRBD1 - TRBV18 CASSPPGQGGADTQYF TGTGCCAGCTCACCGCCGGGACAGGGTGGAGCAGATACGCAGTATTTT
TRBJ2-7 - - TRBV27 CATRRLGLGWEQYF TGTGCTACCCGTCGGTTAGGACTGGGTTGGGAGCAGTACTTC
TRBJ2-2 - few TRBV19 CASSIQSGSGELFF TGTGCCAGTAGTATTCAGAGCGGGTCCGGGGAGCTGTTTTTT
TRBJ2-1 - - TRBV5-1 CASSLGAGNYNEQFF TGCGCCAGCAGCTTGGGGGCCGGGAACTACAATGAGCAGTTCTTC
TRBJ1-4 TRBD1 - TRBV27 CASSPRDRGHTNEKLFF TGTGCCAGCAGTCCCCGGGACAGGGGGCACACTAATGAAAAACTGTTTTTT